What follows are 14 T cell receptor beta chains derived from one specimen sequenced in a study of identical twins. TCRdb called the 5' RACE reads again in MiXCR, with one record for every CDR3 protein. This table holds around 240,000 distinct CDR3 sequences, about 11% found once. The sequenced sample consisted of memory T cells sorted from blood. The receptors were sampled from a man between 45 and 60 years old in good health.

This clonotype was picked up a small number of times. The V call is TRBV20-1, the J call TRBJ1-2, with D maybe TRBD1 (5 bases). There are 14 residues in the CDR3. Trimming shortened V by 6 bases and J by 7 bases, and 21 bases separated the two germline ends. The V gene's germline CDR1 is DFQATT and CDR2 SNEGSKA (reference sequence). CDR3 coding DNA: TGCAGTGCGAGTCCGGGGTTTGATGGGGGTGGCTACACCTTC. Translation: CSASPGFDGGGYTF.

This clonotype was found many times. The chain is built from TRBV12-3 or TRBV12-4 and TRBJ2-1; D possibly corresponds to TRBD2 (6 bases). The CDR3 consists of 16 residues. Trimming removed 5 bases at V and 4 bases at J, with 18 bases between. The CDR3 bases are TGTGCCAGCAGTCTCTACCCGGGACTGGATTACAATGAGCAGTTCTTC. Its translation: CASSLYPGLDYNEQFF.

The rearrangement joins TRBV15 to TRBJ1-1, with 7 bases identical to TRBD1. With 9 bases clipped from V and 4 bases from J, the junction kept 14 bases outside the gene matches. Germline CDR1 is LNHNV and CDR2 is YYDKDF (reference sequence). CDR3 length: 15 residues. CDR3: CATTKDRLLGTEAFF. In nucleotides, the CDR3 is TGTGCCACTACGAAGGACAGGCTGCTCGGCACTGAAGCTTTCTTT.

There are many counts of this clonotype. The rearrangement joins TRBV5-4 to TRBJ2-7; 7 positions agree with TRBD1. The CDR3 runs 15 residues. Germline V gives CDR1 SGHNT, CDR2 YYREEE (reference sequence). The junction had 4 bases not matched to a gene; V was cut back by 0 bases and J by 1 base. This CDR3 reads CASSLGDRESYEQYF. As DNA, the CDR3 is TGTGCCAGCAGCTTGGGCGACAGGGAATCCTACGAGCAGTACTTC.

This clonotype was detected only a few times. V is TRBV27 and J is TRBJ1-2; 9 nucleotides agree with TRBD1. V gave up 3 bases and J gave up 7 bases; unmatched junction bases: 9. The CDR3 has 15 amino acids. Per germline, CDR1 MNHEY and CDR2 SMNVEV (reference sequence). The CDR3 reads CASSFQQGAIRGYTF. DNA for the CDR3: TGTGCCAGCAGTTTCCAACAGGGGGCCATCCGTGGCTACACCTTC.

This chain links TRBV20-1 with TRBJ2-5; D possibly corresponds to TRBD1 (6 bases). V gave up 3 bases and J gave up 1 base, with 18 bases separating them. Per germline, CDR1 DFQATT and CDR2 SNEGSKA (reference sequence). CDR3 length equals 16 residues. CDR3 sequence: CSASFPLDRTQETQYF. Written as DNA, the CDR3 is TGCAGTGCTAGTTTTCCTTTGGACAGAACCCAAGAGACCCAGTACTTC.

The genes are TRBV19 and TRBJ2-7; D uncertain. V was pared by 2 bases and J by 3 bases, with 17 bases between. The V gene's germline CDR1 is LNHDA and CDR2 SQIVND (reference sequence). The CDR3 contains 16 residues. CDR3 nucleotide sequence: TGTGCCAGTAGTATAACGACTTCTCGCTACAACTACGAGCAGTACTTC. Translation: CASSITTSRYNYEQYF.

This rearrangement joins TRBV12-3 or TRBV12-4 to TRBJ2-4, with D perhaps being TRBD1 or TRBD2 (5 bases each). The CDR3 is 15 residues long. V was pared by 6 bases and J by 0 bases, with 12 bases between. The CDR3 protein is CASRRGDLAKNIQYF. In nucleotides, the CDR3 is TGTGCCAGCAGGAGGGGAGACCTAGCCAAAAACATTCAGTACTTC.

The chain employs TRBV10-3 and TRBJ2-1; D is tentatively TRBD1 or TRBD2 (5 bases each). The CDR3 loop spans 15 amino acids. V shed 6 bases and J shed 9 bases, with 21 bases lying between them. Per the germline V gene, CDR1 is ENHRY and CDR2 is SYGVKD. CDR3 in amino acids: CAIREATGHIGEQFF. CDR3 DNA: TGTGCCATCAGGGAGGCGACTGGACACATCGGTGAGCAGTTCTTC.

This clonotype was counted at least ten times. The chain recombines TRBV19 with TRBJ2-1, with D perhaps given as TRBD1 or TRBD2 (5 bases each). The germline V gene has CDR1 LNHDA and CDR2 SQIVND (reference sequence). The CDR3 is 13 residues long. The V and J ends lost 6 bases and 4 bases respectively, with 10 bases between them. CDR3 DNA sequence: TGTGCCAGTAGCCGGGACGGTTACAATGAGCAGTTCTTC. It yields the protein CASSRDGYNEQFF.

This clonotype was detected ten times or more. The chain has TRBV6-1 and TRBJ2-3; 10 bases agree with TRBD1. Germline CDR1 MNHNS, CDR2 SASEGT. V dropped 8 bases and J dropped 1; count of bases not matched to a gene: 3. The CDR3 covers 14 residues. Written as DNA, the CDR3 is TGTGCCAGCCACGACAGGGGGCGCACAGATACGCAGTATTTT. Its protein is CASHDRGRTDTQYF.

This clonotype was detected ten times or more. The genes are TRBV29-1 and TRBJ2-5, with no clear D. V was cut by 4 bases and J by 5 bases, with 14 bases left in between. Germline V CDR1 and CDR2: SQVTM, ANQGSEA. The CDR3 sequence is 13 residues long. The CDR3 here is CSVGRRVEETQYF. CDR3 DNA: TGCAGCGTTGGGAGACGGGTGGAGGAGACCCAGTACTTC.

This clonotype came up many times. This chain connects TRBV7-9 to TRBJ2-7; possibly TRBD1 or TRBD2 for D (5 bases each). This CDR3 contains 13 residues. V was cut by 5 bases and J by 6 bases, with 14 bases left in between. CDR1 and CDR2 (germline): SEHNR, FQNEAQ (reference sequence). CDR3 amino acids: CASSEMRDGEQYF. CDR3 nucleotide sequence: TGTGCCAGCAGCGAAATGAGGGACGGCGAGCAGTACTTC.

This clonotype showed up many times. The CDR3 protein is CASSVNDVEQYF. The CDR3 DNA reads TGTGCCAGCAGTGTTAACGATGTTGAGCAGTATTTT. V usage is TRBV2 and J usage is TRBJ2-3; D is unclear. This CDR3 contains 12 residues. In germline, CDR1 is SNHLY, CDR2 FYNNEI. Trimming left V 4 bases short and J 11 bases short, with 13 bases between. The whole variable domain, filled in from reference TRBV2 and TRBJ2-3, reads EPEVTQTPSHQVTQMGQEVILRCVPISNHLYFYWYRQILGQKVEFLVSFYNNEISEKSEIFDDQFSVERPDGSNFTLKIRSTKLEDSAMYFCASSVNDVEQYFGPGTRLTVL.